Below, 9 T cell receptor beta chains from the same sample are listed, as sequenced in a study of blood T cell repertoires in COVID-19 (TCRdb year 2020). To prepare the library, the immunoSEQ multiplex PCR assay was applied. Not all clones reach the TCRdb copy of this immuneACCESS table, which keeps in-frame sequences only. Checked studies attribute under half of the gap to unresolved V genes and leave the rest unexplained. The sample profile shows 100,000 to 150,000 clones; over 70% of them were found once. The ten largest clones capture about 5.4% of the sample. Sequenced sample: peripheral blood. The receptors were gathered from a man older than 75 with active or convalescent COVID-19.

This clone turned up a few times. The CDR3 DNA follows: TGTGCCAGTGGCGGGGACAGGGGATCGGCTTTCTTT. Its translation is CASGGDRGSAFF. This chain links TRBV19 with TRBJ1-1; TRBD1 agrees at 10 bases. V shed 8 bases, J shed 11 bases, and the junction held 8 bases outside the gene matches. The CDR3 runs to 12 residues. CDR1 and CDR2 from the germline V gene are LNHDA and SQIVND (reference sequence).

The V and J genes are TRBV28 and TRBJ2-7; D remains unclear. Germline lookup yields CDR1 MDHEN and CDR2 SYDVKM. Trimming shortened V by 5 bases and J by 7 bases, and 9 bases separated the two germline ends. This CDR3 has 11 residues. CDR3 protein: CASSENWEQYF. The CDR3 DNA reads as TGTGCCAGCAGTGAGAATTGGGAGCAGTACTTC.

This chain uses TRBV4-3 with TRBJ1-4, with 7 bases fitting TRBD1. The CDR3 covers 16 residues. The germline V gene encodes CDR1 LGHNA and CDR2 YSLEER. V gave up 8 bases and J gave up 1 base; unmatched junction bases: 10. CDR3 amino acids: CASSSTGLETNEKLFF. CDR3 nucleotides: TGCGCCAGCTCCTCGACAGGGTTAGAAACTAATGAAAAACTGTTTTTT.

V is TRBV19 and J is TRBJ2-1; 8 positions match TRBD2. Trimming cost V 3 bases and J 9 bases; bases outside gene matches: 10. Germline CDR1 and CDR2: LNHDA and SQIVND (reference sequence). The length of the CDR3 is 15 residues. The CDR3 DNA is TGTGCCAGTAGTATTCTTGCGGGGGGTGGTGGTGAGCAGTTCTTC. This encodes CASSILAGGGGEQFF. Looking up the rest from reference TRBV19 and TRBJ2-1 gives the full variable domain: DGGITQSPKYLFRKEGQNVTLSCEQNLNHDAMYWYRQDPGQGLRLIYYSQIVNDFQKGDIAEGYSVSREKKESFPLTVTSAQKNPTAFYLCASSILAGGGGEQFFGPGTRLTVL.

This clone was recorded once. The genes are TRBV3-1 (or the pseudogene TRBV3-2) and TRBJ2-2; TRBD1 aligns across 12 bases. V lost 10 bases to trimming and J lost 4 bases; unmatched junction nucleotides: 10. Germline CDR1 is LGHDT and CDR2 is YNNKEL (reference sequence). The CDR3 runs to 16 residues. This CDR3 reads CATRPPGQGATGELFF. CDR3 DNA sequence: TGTGCCACCCGCCCGCCGGGACAGGGGGCCACCGGGGAGCTGTTTTTT.

CDR3 sequence (DNA): TGTGCCAGCAGGACAGGGGGCATGAACACTGAAGCTTTCTTT. The encoded protein is CASRTGGMNTEAFF. The chain links TRBV28 to TRBJ1-1, with 10 bases fitting TRBD1. V was pared by 6 bases and J by 0 bases, with 1 base of the junction left unmatched. Per germline, CDR1 MDHEN and CDR2 SYDVKM. The CDR3 is 14 amino acids. Based on the CDR3 plus reference TRBV28 and TRBJ1-1, the full variable domain is DVKVTQSSRYLVKRTGEKVFLECVQDMDHENMFWYRQDPGLGLRLIYFSYDVKMKEKGDIPEGYSVSREKKERFSLILESASTNQTSMYLCASRTGGMNTEAFFGQGTRLTVV.

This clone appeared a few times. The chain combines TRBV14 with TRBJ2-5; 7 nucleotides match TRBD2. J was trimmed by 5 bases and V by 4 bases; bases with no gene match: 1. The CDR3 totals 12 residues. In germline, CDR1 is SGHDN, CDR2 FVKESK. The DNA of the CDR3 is TGTGCCAGCAGCCCCGGGGGGGAGACCCAGTACTTC. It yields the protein CASSPGGETQYF.

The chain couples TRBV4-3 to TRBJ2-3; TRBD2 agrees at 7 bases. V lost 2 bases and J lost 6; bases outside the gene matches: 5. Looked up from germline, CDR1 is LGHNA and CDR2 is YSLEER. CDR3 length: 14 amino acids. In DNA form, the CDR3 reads TGCGCCAGCAGCCAAAGGACTAGTGCTGATACGCAGTATTTT. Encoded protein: CASSQRTSADTQYF.

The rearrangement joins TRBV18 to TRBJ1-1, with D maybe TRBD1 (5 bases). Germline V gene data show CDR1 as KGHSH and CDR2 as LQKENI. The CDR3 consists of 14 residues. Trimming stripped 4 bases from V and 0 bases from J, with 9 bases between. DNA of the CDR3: TGTGCCAGCTCACGGGGGGTCTTGAACACTGAAGCTTTCTTT. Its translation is CASSRGVLNTEAFF. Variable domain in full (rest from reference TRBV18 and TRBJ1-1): NAGVMQNPRHLVRRRGQEARLRCSPMKGHSHVYWYRQLPEEGLKFMVYLQKENIIDESGMPKERFSAEFPKEGPSILRIQQVVRGDSAAYFCASSRGVLNTEAFFGQGTRLTVV.